The T cell receptor (beta chain) described here comes from a study of vaccination and CD4 T cells after COVID-19. CD4+ T cells that had been cultured provided DNA sequenced with the Oncomine TCR Beta short-read assay. TCRdb analysed the PCR reads with MiXCR anew, one entry per CDR3 protein. The data hold roughly 20,000 distinct CDR3 sequences, with over 35% observed a single time. As for treatment: roughly 10-day PBMC culture with coronavirus spike peptide pools or control peptides (ViraFEST assay). Expanded clonotypes were found by TCR sequencing after peptide-pool stimulation (ViraFEST). Peptide pools at 8.5 to 10 ug/ml stimulated two million PBMCs per well with 9.5 to 10 IU/ml IL-2. In regard to this clonotype: Antigen specificity is unknown.

CDR3 size: 10 residues. The germline V gene has CDR1 SGHRS and CDR2 YFSETQ. The ends were cut back, 8 bases at V and 7 bases at J, with 10 bases in the middle. The V gene is TRBV5-1, the J gene TRBJ2-7; D is uncertain. The source material was CD4+ T cells from blood, cultured in vitro, sampled before SARS-CoV-2 vaccination. The sequence was obtained from a human donor who received a COVID-19 vaccine. This CDR3 is CASTYCEQYF. CDR3 coding DNA: TGCGCCAGTACCTACTGTGAGCAGTACTTC.